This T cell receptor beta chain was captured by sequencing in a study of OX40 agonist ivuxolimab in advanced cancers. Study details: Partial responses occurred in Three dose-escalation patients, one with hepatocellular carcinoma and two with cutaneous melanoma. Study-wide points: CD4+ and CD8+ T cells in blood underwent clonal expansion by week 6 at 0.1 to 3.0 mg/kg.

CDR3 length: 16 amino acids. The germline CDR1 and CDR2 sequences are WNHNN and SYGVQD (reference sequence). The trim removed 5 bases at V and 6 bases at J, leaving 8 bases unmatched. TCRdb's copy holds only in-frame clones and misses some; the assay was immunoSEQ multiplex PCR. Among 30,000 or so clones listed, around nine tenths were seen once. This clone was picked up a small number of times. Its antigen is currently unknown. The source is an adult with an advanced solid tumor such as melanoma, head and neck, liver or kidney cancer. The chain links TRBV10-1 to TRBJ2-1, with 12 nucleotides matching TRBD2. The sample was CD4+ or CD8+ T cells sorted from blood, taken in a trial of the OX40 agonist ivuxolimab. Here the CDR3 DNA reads TGCGCCAGCAGTAAATCTGGGACTAGCGGGCTCAATGAGCAGTTCTTC. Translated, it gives CASSKSGTSGLNEQFF.